This entry concerns a single T cell receptor beta chain. Its specificity is not known. TCRdb reprocessed the 5' RACE reads with MiXCR, giving one entry per CDR3 protein. Among hundreds of thousands of distinct CDR3 sequences listed, more than 25% were seen once. Trimming took off 4 bases at V and 8 bases at J, with 15 bases between the two ends. Germline V CDR1 and CDR2: KGHSH, LQKENI. The CDR3 contains 15 residues. This entry is derived from a study of CD8 T cells in ankylosing spondylitis. Study-wide results and caveats: It appeared that ankylosing spondylitis blood was characterized by a TCR beta motif of under ten highly homologous variants.

The chain carries TRBV18 and TRBJ1-6, with D tentatively TRBD1 (6 bases). Sample: blood, either unsorted or a sorted T cell fraction (not recorded which). The receptor comes from a male donor with ankylosing spondylitis. This CDR3 reads CASSRTRDTDSPLHF. CDR3 nucleotide sequence: TGTGCCAGCTCACGCACCCGGGACACTGATTCACCCCTCCACTTT.